The source of this T cell receptor (beta chain) is a study of shared clonotypes between healthy human individuals. General study findings and limits: Clonotypes shared by all four donors outscored non-shared clonotypes in generation probability.

Concerning this clone: The antigen is unknown.

CDR3 size: 14 residues. Germline CDR1 and CDR2: SGHRS and YFSETQ. V lost 0 bases, J lost 2 bases, and 8 bases lay in between. Source study methods: Because ImmunoSEQ provided only junction sequences with no quality scores, the filtering differed. Only in-frame clones appear in the TCRdb table, and some are missing; sequencing was by immunoSEQ multiplex PCR. V, J and clone size are those of that table, while D and trimming were read from the DNA. Among some 1.5 million clones, around 98% were seen once, and the ten largest hold about 0.45%. The clonotype was recovered from a man aged 30-40 years in good health. This chain uses TRBV5-1 with TRBJ1-2; no clear D. Material for sequencing was naive CD4+ T cells sorted from blood. Subset of the sample: CD45RA+ positively selected. As DNA, the CDR3 is TGCGCCAGCAGCTTGGAGTCCAGAAACTATGGCTACACCTTC. Amino acids: CASSLESRNYGYTF.